These 26 T cell receptor beta chains were sequenced from one sample in a study of CD8 T cells in ankylosing spondylitis. Whole-study findings and limits: Seemingly distinctive of ankylosing spondylitis blood was a TCR beta motif formed by eight highly homologous variants.

MiXCR, run by TCRdb on the 5' RACE reads, gives a single entry per CDR3 protein. The sample yields more than 650,000 distinct CDR3 sequences, 10% to 15% seen once. For these receptors, no antigen is known. The sample consisted of blood, either unsorted or a sorted T cell fraction (not recorded which). These receptors originate from a male donor with ankylosing spondylitis.

The chain couples TRBV20-1 to TRBJ2-1; TRBD2 matches 7 bases. Trimming removed 2 bases from V and 3 bases from J; junction bases left unmatched: 10. Germline values: CDR1 DFQATT, CDR2 SNEGSKA (reference sequence). The CDR3 loop spans 16 amino acids. The CDR3: CSARSRRGLDYNEQFF. The DNA for the CDR3 is TGCAGTGCTAGATCCCGAAGAGGACTAGACTACAATGAGCAGTTCTTC.

A few counts support this clonotype. The chain recombines TRBV7-8 with TRBJ2-4; the D is unclear. Germline CDR1 and CDR2: SGHVS and FQNEAQ. V lost 2 bases and J 4 bases, leaving 18 bases between the germline ends. The CDR3 loop spans 17 amino acids. In DNA form, the CDR3 reads TGTGCCAGCAGCTTATCGCTCAGGTTTGGACCAAAAAACATTCAGTACTTC. It translates to CASSLSLRFGPKNIQYF.

Ten or more counts support this clonotype. The chain is built from TRBV20-1 and TRBJ1-5; 10 bases agree with TRBD1. Germline CDR1 reads DFQATT; CDR2 reads SNEGSKA (reference sequence). The trim removed 2 bases at V and 7 bases at J, leaving 8 bases unmatched. The CDR3 consists of 15 residues. The CDR3 nucleotides read TGCAGTGCTAGAAGGCTCGGGACAGGGGAGCAGCCCCAGCATTTT. Residues: CSARRLGTGEQPQHF.

The table lists this clonotype with a few counts. The rearrangement joins TRBV7-2 to TRBJ2-7; D not resolved. V lost 1 base, J lost 2 bases, and 9 bases lay in between. The CDR3 loop spans 14 amino acids. Germline CDR1 is SGHTA and CDR2 is FQGNSA. CDR3: CASSLVQRPYEQYF. The CDR3 DNA reads TGTGCCAGCAGCTTAGTACAGCGACCCTACGAGCAGTACTTC.

In this sample, this clonotype turned up a few times. The chain joins TRBV28 to TRBJ1-2; D might be TRBD1 (5 bases). Germline V gives CDR1 MDHEN, CDR2 SYDVKM. This CDR3 comprises 14 residues. V dropped 6 bases and J dropped 2 bases, with 13 bases sitting between them. The CDR3 reads CASSPGPDNYGYTF. CDR3 bases: TGTGCCAGCAGCCCAGGGCCGGACAACTATGGCTACACCTTC.

This clonotype was detected a few times. The CDR3 loop reads CASSLNSAFSPYEQYF. CDR3 DNA: TGTGCCAGCAGCTTAAATAGCGCTTTCTCCCCCTACGAGCAGTACTTC. The gene calls are TRBV7-2 and TRBJ2-7; a possible D gene is TRBD2 (5 bases). Germline loops: CDR1 SGHTA, CDR2 FQGNSA. The CDR3 runs 16 residues. Trimming removed 2 bases at V and 2 bases at J, with 16 bases between.

This clonotype showed up just a few times. The V call is TRBV9, the J call TRBJ2-5; no definite D call. This CDR3 region has 12 residues. Per germline, CDR1 SGDLS and CDR2 YYNGEE. Trimming pared 4 bases from V and 7 bases from J, leaving 11 bases between. CDR3 bases: TGTGCCAGCAGCCTAGACTTGCGGACCCAGTACTTC. Translating it yields CASSLDLRTQYF. The full variable domain, with the rest looked up from reference TRBV9 and TRBJ2-5, is DSGVTQTPKHLITATGQRVTLRCSPRSGDLSVYWYQQSLDQGLQFLIQYYNGEERAKGNILERFSAQQFPDLHSELNLSSLELGDSALYFCASSLDLRTQYFGPGTRLLVL.

The CDR3 is CASRHVGDRDYGYTF. CDR3 coding DNA: TGTGCCAGCAGACATGTAGGGGATAGAGACTATGGCTACACCTTC. The gene calls are TRBV27 and TRBJ1-2, with D perhaps matching TRBD1 (5 bases). Trimming left V 6 bases short and J 3 bases short, with 17 bases between. The CDR3 extends over 15 amino acids. Germline V gene sequence: CDR1 MNHEY, CDR2 SMNVEV (reference sequence).

The CDR3 DNA reads TGCAGTGCTAGAGACGGGGTAAAAAATACGCAGTATTTT. Protein product: CSARDGVKNTQYF. The rearrangement links TRBV20-1 to TRBJ2-3; maybe TRBD2 (5 bases). The CDR3 has 13 residues. Trimming stripped 0 bases from V and 7 bases from J, with 11 bases between. Germline-derived CDR1 and CDR2 are DFQATT and SNEGSKA (reference sequence).

In regard to this clonotype: A much larger clone differs by one base, so this may be a read error. The rearrangement uses TRBV15 and TRBJ2-7, with 7 bases aligning to TRBD2. The length of the CDR3 is 15 residues. V was clipped by 2 bases and J by 0 bases; unmatched bases: 4. Germline CDR1 LNHNV, CDR2 YYDKDF (reference sequence). The CDR3 DNA sequence: TGTGCCACCAGCAGAACTAGCGCGATCTCCTACGAGCAGTACTTC. It encodes CATSRTSAISYEQYF.

The V gene is TRBV6-5, the J gene TRBJ2-3; no reliable D call. The CDR3 extends over 15 amino acids. Trimming took 2 bases from V and 6 from J, leaving 15 bases between them. From germline, CDR1 is MNHEY and CDR2 SVGAGI. The CDR3 is CASSYSAVSPDTQYF. The CDR3 DNA sequence: TGTGCCAGCAGTTACAGTGCGGTCTCCCCGGATACGCAGTATTTT.

This chain joins TRBV10-2 and TRBJ1-5; TRBD1 matches 9 bases. Germline assignment: CDR1 WSHSY and CDR2 SAAADI. Unmatched junction bases numbered 4, after V lost 0 bases and J lost 4 bases. The CDR3 runs to 16 residues. The CDR3 region is CASSESRGQGNQPQHF. CDR3 DNA sequence: TGCGCCAGCAGTGAGTCGCGGGGACAGGGTAATCAGCCCCAGCATTTT.

The gene calls are TRBV20-1 and TRBJ1-5; D possibly corresponds to TRBD1 (5 bases). In germline, CDR1 is DFQATT, CDR2 SNEGSKA (reference sequence). This CDR3 has 19 amino acids. Trimming pared 3 bases from V and 0 bases from J, leaving 24 bases between. CDR3 sequence: CSASGSGRGALYSNQPQHF. CDR3 nucleotide sequence: TGCAGTGCTAGCGGGAGTGGGAGAGGGGCGTTATATAGCAATCAGCCCCAGCATTTT.

This clonotype was detected a few times. The chain links TRBV5-1 to TRBJ2-1, with 7 bases fitting TRBD2. V was clipped by 0 bases and J by 4 bases; unmatched bases: 10. The length of the CDR3 is 17 residues. Germline V gene lookup returns CDR1 SGHRS and CDR2 YFSETQ. CDR3 DNA sequence: TGCGCCAGCAGCTTGGAGCCAGCGGGGTTTACTTACAATGAGCAGTTCTTC. This translates into CASSLEPAGFTYNEQFF.

This clonotype was recorded many times. The chain carries TRBV6-2 or TRBV6-3 and TRBJ2-7; TRBD1 matches 7 bases. CDR3 length: 14 residues. Losses at the gene ends were 5 bases for V and 2 bases for J; bases not matched to a gene: 6. CDR1 MNHEY and CDR2 SVGEGT come from the germline V gene. The CDR3 nucleotides read TGTGCCAGCAGTATCGACAGGGCTACCTACGAGCAGTACTTC. Encoded protein: CASSIDRATYEQYF.

To note about this clonotype: A much larger clone differs by one base, so this may be a read error. V is TRBV6-2 or TRBV6-3 and J is TRBJ2-3; D is unclear. The V gene lost 8 bases and the J gene lost 2 bases, with 8 bases spanning the gap. CDR3 length equals 12 residues. Germline CDR1 is MNHEY and CDR2 is SVGEGT. CDR3 amino acids: CASRPDTDTQYF. CDR3 DNA sequence: TGTGCCAGCCGCCCGGACACAGATACGCAGTATTTT.

In its sample, this clonotype was seen a few times. Written as DNA, the CDR3 is TGTGCCAGCAGTTATGCCGGGACAGGGGGAGTAGGCTACACCTTC. It is translated as CASSYAGTGGVGYTF. The chain combines TRBV6-5 with TRBJ1-2; 11 bases fit TRBD1. This CDR3 contains 15 residues. Germline-derived CDR1 and CDR2 are MNHEY and SVGAGI. Trimming at V came to 3 bases and at J to 8 bases, leaving 8 bases not matched to a gene.

The table lists this clonotype with many counts. The chain carries TRBV7-2 and TRBJ2-7, with 10 bases matching TRBD1. Germline lookup yields CDR1 SGHTA and CDR2 FQGNSA. This CDR3 has 15 residues. V was clipped by 1 base and J by 5 bases; unmatched bases: 5. As DNA, the CDR3 is TGTGCCAGCAGCTTAGGGACAGGGGGTTTCAACGAGCAGTACTTC. This translates into CASSLGTGGFNEQYF.

The CDR3 DNA is TGTGCCAGCAGCCGCGACCGGACAGGCTTCTACGAGCAGTACTTC. Translating it yields CASSRDRTGFYEQYF. The gene calls are TRBV6-1 and TRBJ2-7; 7 bases are a match to TRBD1. The germline CDR1 and CDR2 sequences are MNHNS and SASEGT. J lost 3 bases, V lost 6 bases, and 11 bases had no gene match. CDR3 length: 15 residues.

The sample holds many counts of this clonotype. The chain couples TRBV20-1 to TRBJ1-1; D ambiguous. The V gene's germline CDR1 is DFQATT and CDR2 SNEGSKA (reference sequence). The ends were cut back, 5 bases at V and 4 bases at J, with 14 bases in the middle. The CDR3 has 13 amino acids. The chain's CDR3 is CSAPTRPGTEAFF. DNA of the CDR3: TGCAGTGCTCCTACCCGGCCGGGCACTGAAGCTTTCTTT.

V gene TRBV4-3 combines with J gene TRBJ2-7; 8 nucleotides match TRBD2. J gave up 2 bases and V 1 base, and 4 bases lay outside the gene matches. CDR3 length: 15 amino acids. Germline V gene lookup returns CDR1 LGHNA and CDR2 YSLEER. Here the CDR3 DNA reads TGCGCCAGCAGCCAAGGGGGAGCGGGGGCCTACGAGCAGTACTTC. Protein product: CASSQGGAGAYEQYF.

This clonotype appeared many times. This sequence joins TRBV12-3 or TRBV12-4 and TRBJ2-7; D tentatively fits TRBD1 or TRBD2 (6 bases each). This CDR3 has 15 amino acids. Trimming removed 2 bases at V and 5 bases at J, with 16 bases between. The CDR3 protein is CASSLWGARSHEQYF. The CDR3 bases are TGTGCCAGCAGTTTATGGGGGGCGCGTTCCCACGAGCAGTACTTC.

This clonotype has just a few counts. The chain is built from TRBV5-5 and TRBJ1-4, with D hard to call. CDR1 and CDR2 from the germline V gene are SGHKS and YYEKEE (reference sequence). This CDR3 contains 13 residues. Trimming removed 1 base from V and 7 bases from J, with 8 bases in between. The chain's CDR3 is CASSLFSFEKLFF. The CDR3 region has the DNA TGTGCCAGCAGCTTGTTCTCCTTTGAAAAACTGTTTTTT.

V is TRBV3-1 and J is TRBJ2-7; D is perhaps TRBD2 (6 bases). V was pared by 4 bases and J by 3 bases, with 16 bases between. In germline, CDR1 is LGHDT, CDR2 YNNKEL (reference sequence). There are 15 residues in the CDR3. As DNA, the CDR3 is TGTGCCAGCAGCCGGGGGGTATGGACGATCTACGAGCAGTACTTC. This encodes CASSRGVWTIYEQYF.

The V gene is TRBV9, the J gene TRBJ2-7; 9 nucleotides agree with TRBD1. Germline CDR1 SGDLS, CDR2 YYNGEE. The CDR3 extends over 14 amino acids. V shed 3 bases, J shed 7 bases, and the junction held 8 bases outside the gene matches. CDR3 sequence (DNA): TGTGCCAGCAGCGCTACGGGACAGGGAATAGAGCAGTACTTC. Amino acids: CASSATGQGIEQYF.

This clonotype occurred a few times. The CDR3 region is CASSAGTGFSYNSPLHF. CDR3 bases: TGTGCCAGCAGCGCTGGGACAGGGTTTTCCTATAATTCACCCCTCCACTTT. This chain connects TRBV5-4 to TRBJ1-6; 9 bases line up with TRBD1. This CDR3 has 17 residues. Trimming at V came to 4 bases and at J to 1 base, leaving 6 bases not matched to a gene. Germline V CDR1 and CDR2: SGHNT, YYREEE (reference sequence).